This T cell receptor beta chain comes out of a study of T cells in narcolepsy. General study findings and limits: Autoreactive HCRT-specific and TRIB2-specific clonotypes were marked in same-patient CSF-versus-blood CD4+ comparisons.

Here immunoSEQ multiplex PCR was the method, and the copy in TCRdb shows in-frame clones only, minus some. The sample shows tens of thousands of clones, over 80% of them seen only once. Worth noting for this clone: No antigen is known for it.

The V and J ends lost 5 bases and 6 bases respectively, with 11 bases between them. CDR3 size: 13 residues. Germline assignment: CDR1 SGHTA and CDR2 FQGTGA. The V and J genes are TRBV7-3 and TRBJ2-1; TRBD1 is a possible D gene (7 bases). Material: memory (CD45RA-) CD4+ T cells from blood. The receptor comes from a human donor in good health. The CDR3 region is CASSQGGFNEQFF. DNA of the CDR3: TGTGCCAGCAGCCAGGGGGGTTTCAATGAGCAGTTCTTC.